These T cell receptor beta chains were read from a single sample in a study of CD8 T cells in ankylosing spondylitis. TCRdb re-called the 5' RACE reads with MiXCR, one entry per CDR3 protein. The repertoire holds hundreds of thousands of distinct CDR3 sequences, with about an eighth as singletons. Sequenced sample: blood, either unsorted or a sorted T cell fraction (not recorded which). These receptor sequences come from a male donor with ankylosing spondylitis. CDR3s include the opening cysteine and the closing phenylalanine or tryptophan. D genes are given only for firm matches. Clone size is shown for a subset of rows, as once, few, many or a class of expanded clone.

clone_size | j_call | d_call | v_call | cdr3_aa | cdr3_nt
. | TRBJ2-7 | . | TRBV5-4 | CASSKRQAPVLDEQYF | TGTGCCAGCAGCAAAAGACAGGCCCCCGTGCTCGACGAGCAGTACTTC
many | TRBJ2-1 | . | TRBV5-1 | CASSLVSSSYNEQFF | TGCGCCAGCAGCTTGGTATCCAGCTCCTACAATGAGCAGTTCTTC
few | TRBJ2-7 | . | TRBV6-1 | CASSRTLGPEQYF | TGTGCCAGCAGTCGGACTCTGGGCCCCGAGCAGTACTTC
many | TRBJ2-1 | TRBD1 | TRBV5-1 | CASSLTGTGSNEQFF | TGCGCCAGCAGCCTTACCGGGACAGGGAGCAATGAGCAGTTCTTC
few | TRBJ2-5 | . | TRBV6-2/TRBV6-3 | CASSYISQETQYF | TGTGCCAGCAGTTACATCAGCCAAGAGACCCAGTACTTC
few | TRBJ2-1 | TRBD2 | TRBV12-5 | CASGLVLPGLAGEKSYNEQFF | TGTGCTAGTGGTTTGGTTCTCCCGGGACTAGCGGGAGAGAAGAGCTACAATGAGCAGTTCTTC
. | TRBJ1-5 | . | TRBV20-1 | CSARKPNSNQPQHF | TGCAGTGCTAGAAAACCCAATAGCAATCAGCCCCAGCATTTT
few | TRBJ2-5 | . | TRBV20-1 | CSARDNRGKTQYF | TGCAGTGCTAGAGATAATAGAGGGAAGACCCAGTACTTC
many | TRBJ2-1 | TRBD2 | TRBV5-1 | CASSLGLAGALYNEQFF | TGCGCCAGCAGTCTGGGGTTAGCGGGAGCCCTCTACAATGAGCAGTTCTTC
few | TRBJ2-1 | . | TRBV10-3 | CAISPQRMAPYNEQFF | TGTGCCATCAGTCCCCAGCGGATGGCCCCCTACAATGAGCAGTTCTTC
many | TRBJ1-5 | . | TRBV5-1 | CASSLLGADNQPQHF | TGCGCCAGCAGCTTGCTGGGGGCGGACAATCAGCCCCAGCATTTT
many | TRBJ1-1 | TRBD1 | TRBV7-2 | CASSRDRNTEAFF | TGTGCCAGCAGCCGGGACAGGAACACTGAAGCTTTCTTT
few | TRBJ2-1 | TRBD2 | TRBV10-1 | CASSAQAGGYNEQFF | TGCGCCAGCAGTGCCCAGGCGGGAGGCTACAATGAGCAGTTCTTC
. | TRBJ1-4 | TRBD1 | TRBV5-1 | CASSPDRGEGEKLFF | TGCGCCAGCAGCCCGGACAGGGGAGAAGGCGAAAAACTGTTTTTT
few | TRBJ1-1 | TRBD1 | TRBV5-5 | CASSLVTGIEAFF | TGTGCCAGCAGCTTGGTGACAGGGATTGAAGCTTTCTTT
few | TRBJ2-7 | TRBD1 | TRBV9 | CASSGGQGFEQYF | TGTGCCAGCAGCGGGGGACAGGGCTTCGAGCAGTACTTC